The 22 T cell receptor beta chains below were found in one sample sequenced in a study of blood T cell repertoires in COVID-19. Assay used: immunoSEQ multiplex PCR; TCRdb lists only in-frame clones, some missing. The table shows about 140,000 clones, with approximately 85% occurring only once. The sample consisted of PBMCs or T cells enriched from blood (not recorded which). These receptor sequences come from a woman between 45 and 65 years old with acute COVID-19.

The chain couples TRBV10-3 to TRBJ2-1; D might be TRBD1 (5 bases). Germline V gene data show CDR1 as ENHRY and CDR2 as SYGVKD. The CDR3 is made up of 15 amino acids. V lost 3 bases and J lost 6, with 15 bases in between. This CDR3 is CAISELQVRGNEQFF. In DNA form, the CDR3 reads TGTGCCATCAGTGAACTACAGGTTAGAGGCAATGAGCAGTTCTTC.

The chain couples TRBV5-1 to TRBJ1-1, with a weak D call TRBD1 (5 bases). This CDR3 has 16 amino acids. V was shortened by 0 bases and J by 3 bases, with 15 bases between the two germline ends. Germline V gives CDR1 SGHRS, CDR2 YFSETQ. The CDR3 DNA reads TGCGCCAGCAGCTTGGGAGGTGGCGGGGCCTACACTGAAGCTTTCTTT. It codes for CASSLGGGGAYTEAFF.

The chain carries TRBV10-2 and TRBJ2-5; TRBD1 matches at 9 bases. Trimming removed 3 bases from V and 5 bases from J; junction bases left unmatched: 13. The CDR3 totals 17 residues. Germline CDR1 WSHSY, CDR2 SAAADI. The CDR3 protein is CASSDSGQGLRWETQYF. CDR3 nucleotide sequence: TGCGCCAGCAGTGATAGTGGACAGGGGTTGAGGTGGGAGACCCAGTACTTC.

This clone was seen a single time. The chain employs TRBV5-5 and TRBJ2-7, with D unresolved. Per the germline V gene, CDR1 is SGHKS and CDR2 is YYEKEE (reference sequence). V was cut by 3 bases and J by 5 bases, with 12 bases left in between. The CDR3 has 13 amino acids. For the CDR3, the DNA is TGTGCCAGCAGCTCTACAGATCGCGACGAGCAGTACTTC. Protein: CASSSTDRDEQYF.

The chain recombines TRBV5-1 with TRBJ2-6; no reliable D call. The germline V and J ends were trimmed by 4 bases and 0 bases, with 14 bases remaining between them. The CDR3 length is 17 residues. Looked up from germline, CDR1 is SGHRS and CDR2 is YFSETQ. The CDR3 reads CASSQPNTASGANVLTF. The DNA for the CDR3 is TGCGCCAGCAGCCAGCCTAATACAGCCTCTGGGGCCAACGTCCTGACTTTC. The full variable domain, with the rest looked up from reference TRBV5-1 and TRBJ2-6, is KAGVTQTPRYLIKTRGQQVTLSCSPISGHRSVSWYQQTPGQGLQFLFEYFSETQRNKGNFPGRFSGRQFSNSRSEMNVSTLELGDSALYLCASSQPNTASGANVLTFGAGSRLTVL.

V gene TRBV6-5 combines with J gene TRBJ2-5; D might be TRBD2 (5 bases). Trimming removed 6 bases from V and 5 bases from J, with 16 bases in between. Germline V gene sequence: CDR1 MNHEY, CDR2 SVGAGI. The length of the CDR3 is 14 residues. CDR3 coding DNA: TGTGCCAGCAGACCCGGGCCCGGGGAGGAGACCCAGTACTTC. The encoded protein is CASRPGPGEETQYF.

The chain uses TRBV18 and TRBJ2-7, with TRBD2 matching over 10 bases. The CDR3 runs to 19 residues. The J segment lost 4 bases and the V segment lost 0 bases, leaving 15 bases of the junction unmatched. Per the germline V gene, CDR1 is KGHSH and CDR2 is LQKENI. CDR3 protein: CASSPPGLAERGRWYEQYF. CDR3 nucleotide sequence: TGTGCCAGCTCACCACCAGGACTAGCGGAGCGGGGGAGATGGTACGAGCAGTACTTC.

The rearrangement joins TRBV4-1 to TRBJ2-7; 7 bases line up with TRBD2. Looked up from germline, CDR1 is MGHRA and CDR2 is YSYEKL. There are 16 residues in the CDR3. V shed 4 bases and J 0 bases; nucleotides not matched to a gene: 9. The CDR3 spells CASSPRAGISSYEQYF. CDR3 DNA sequence: TGCGCCAGCAGCCCTCGAGCGGGAATCAGCTCCTACGAGCAGTACTTC.

The chain employs TRBV10-3 and TRBJ1-3; maybe TRBD1 (6 bases). The V gene lost 3 bases and the J gene lost 10 bases, with 16 bases spanning the gap. The CDR3 runs to 14 residues. Per germline, CDR1 ENHRY and CDR2 SYGVKD. The CDR3 here is CAISDPGHFTTIYF. CDR3 DNA: TGTGCCATCAGTGACCCGGGACACTTCACTACCATATATTTT.

V gene TRBV21-1 combines with J gene TRBJ2-2; the table's D call TRBD2 went unverified against the DNA. TRBV21-1 is annotated as a pseudogene. CDR3 length equals 19 residues. This chain's CDR3 is CASSNVIRGLATNTGELFF. In DNA form, the CDR3 reads TGTGCCAGCAGCAATGTAATAAGGGGACTAGCAACAAACACCGGGGAGCTGTTTTTT.

This clone was recorded only once. CDR3 DNA: TGTGCCAGCAGTTCCGGACAGAGCTCCTACAATGAGCAGTTCTTC. It codes for CASSSGQSSYNEQFF. The V gene is TRBV6-2 or TRBV6-3, the J gene TRBJ2-1, with D tentatively TRBD1 (6 bases). Trimming shortened V by 4 bases and J by 0 bases, and 10 bases separated the two germline ends. CDR1 and CDR2 (germline): MNHEY, SVGEGT. The CDR3 totals 15 residues.

V usage is TRBV5-1 and J usage is TRBJ1-3; D call uncertain. The V gene's germline CDR1 is SGHRS and CDR2 YFSETQ. This CDR3 has 14 amino acids. V lost 4 bases and J 1 base, leaving 9 bases between the germline ends. The CDR3 nucleotides are TGCGCCAGCAGCCGCTCCGGGTCTGGAAACACCATATATTTT. Protein product: CASSRSGSGNTIYF.

V gene TRBV7-3 combines with J gene TRBJ2-1, with 10 bases that match TRBD2. After removal of 5 bases from V and 5 bases from J, the junction contained 6 bases not matched to a gene. This CDR3 comprises 15 residues. Germline V gene sequence: CDR1 SGHTA, CDR2 FQGTGA. The CDR3, as DNA: TGTGCCAGCAGCCATGGGACTAGCGAAAACAATGAGCAGTTCTTC. Its translation: CASSHGTSENNEQFF.

This CDR3 reads CASSQPGGADTQYF. The CDR3 nucleotides read TGTGCCAGCAGCCAACCGGGGGGGGCAGATACGCAGTATTTT. The rearrangement links TRBV3-1 (or the pseudogene TRBV3-2) to TRBJ2-3; 8 positions agree with TRBD2. The CDR3 covers 14 residues. From germline, CDR1 is LGHDT and CDR2 YNNKEL (reference sequence). With V trimmed by 2 bases and J by 4 bases, 2 bases remained unmatched.

The V gene is TRBV2, the J gene TRBJ2-1; 10 bases are shared with TRBD2. Looked up from germline, CDR1 is SNHLY and CDR2 is FYNNEI. The CDR3 sequence is 16 residues long. The J segment lost 4 bases and the V segment lost 6 bases, leaving 9 bases of the junction unmatched. This CDR3 reads CASRTSGPGAYNEQFF. In nucleotides, the CDR3 is TGTGCCAGCAGGACTAGCGGGCCGGGGGCTTACAATGAGCAGTTCTTC.

This sequence joins TRBV9 and TRBJ2-2; tentative D call: TRBD1 (6 bases). CDR3 size: 13 residues. Germline loops: CDR1 SGDLS, CDR2 YYNGEE. The V and J ends lost 4 bases and 5 bases respectively, with 9 bases between them. The CDR3 here is CASSLQGTGELFF. In DNA form, the CDR3 reads TGTGCCAGCAGCTTACAGGGTACCGGGGAGCTGTTTTTT. The entire variable domain, with the rest obtained from reference TRBV9 and TRBJ2-2, is as follows: DSGVTQTPKHLITATGQRVTLRCSPRSGDLSVYWYQQSLDQGLQFLIQYYNGEERAKGNILERFSAQQFPDLHSELNLSSLELGDSALYFCASSLQGTGELFFGEGSRLTVL.

The gene calls are TRBV6-2 or TRBV6-3 and TRBJ1-2, with D possibly TRBD1 on 5 matching bases. The germline CDR1 and CDR2 sequences are MNHEY and SVGEGT. The CDR3 is 18 residues long. The V end lost 6 bases, the J end lost 0 bases, and 23 bases lay between the germline ends. This CDR3 is CASSTMGRKATANYGYTF. In nucleotides, the CDR3 is TGTGCCAGCAGCACAATGGGGCGCAAGGCGACTGCTAACTATGGCTACACCTTC.

This clone showed up just once. V and J are TRBV5-1 and TRBJ2-2; D is possibly TRBD2 (6 bases). This CDR3 has 15 residues. Germline-derived CDR1 and CDR2 are SGHRS and YFSETQ. The V end lost 0 bases, the J end lost 1 base, and 7 bases lay between the germline ends. This chain's CDR3 is CASSLAGVNTGELFF. DNA of the CDR3: TGCGCCAGCAGCTTGGCGGGAGTGAACACCGGGGAGCTGTTTTTT.

The chain uses TRBV29-1 and TRBJ1-2, with TRBD1 matching 7 bases. The germline V gene has CDR1 SQVTM and CDR2 ANQGSEA. The ends lost 6 bases at V and 3 bases at J; junction bases unmatched: 4. The CDR3 is 12 amino acids. Written as DNA, the CDR3 is TGCAGCGTCCTACAGGGGTACTATGGCTACACCTTC. Translation gives CSVLQGYYGYTF.

The chain recombines TRBV6-5 with TRBJ2-2, with 9 bases aligning to TRBD1. J was trimmed by 6 bases and V by 6 bases; bases with no gene match: 5. The CDR3 is made up of 14 amino acids. CDR1 and CDR2 (germline): MNHEY, SVGAGI. CDR3 protein: CASSGQGRAGELFF. In DNA, the CDR3 is TGTGCCAGCAGCGGACAGGGGAGGGCCGGGGAGCTGTTTTTT.

The gene calls are TRBV7-8 and TRBJ2-4; D is unclear. The V gene's germline CDR1 is SGHVS and CDR2 FQNEAQ. V lost 1 base, J lost 8 bases, and 9 bases lay in between. This CDR3 has 13 residues. The CDR3 loop reads CASSLEQDHIQYF. CDR3 in DNA: TGTGCCAGCAGCTTAGAGCAGGATCACATTCAGTACTTC. Variable domain in full (rest from reference TRBV7-8 and TRBJ2-4): GAGVSQSPRYKVAKRGQDVALRCDPISGHVSLFWYQQALGQGPEFLTYFQNEAQLDKSGLPSDRFFAERPEGSVSTLKIQRTQQEDSAVYLCASSLEQDHIQYFGAGTRLSVL.

The chain is built from TRBV7-8 and TRBJ1-6; 9 bases are shared with TRBD1. J gave up 10 bases and V 4 bases, and 5 bases lay outside the gene matches. Germline V gene data show CDR1 as SGHVS and CDR2 as FQNEAQ. This CDR3 contains 14 residues. CDR3 sequence: CASSSGQGRSPLHF. Here the CDR3 DNA reads TGTGCCAGCAGCTCGGGACAGGGCCGCTCACCCCTCCACTTT.